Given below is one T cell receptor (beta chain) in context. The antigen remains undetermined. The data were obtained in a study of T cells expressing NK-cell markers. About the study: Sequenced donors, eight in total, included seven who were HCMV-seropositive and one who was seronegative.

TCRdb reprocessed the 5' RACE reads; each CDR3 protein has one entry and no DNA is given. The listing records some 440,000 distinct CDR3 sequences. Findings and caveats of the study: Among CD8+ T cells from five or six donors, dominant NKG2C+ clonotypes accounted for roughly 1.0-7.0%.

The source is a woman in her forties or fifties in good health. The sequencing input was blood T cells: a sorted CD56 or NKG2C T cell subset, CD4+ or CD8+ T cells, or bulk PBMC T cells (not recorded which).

The CDR3 protein is CASSLDGAGGANVLTF. This chain joins TRBV7-7 and TRBJ2-6; TCRdb lists TRBD1, though no DNA is available to test this call. This CDR3 is built from 16 residues. In germline, CDR1 is SSHAT, CDR2 FNYEAQ (reference sequence). The whole variable domain, filled in from reference TRBV7-7 and TRBJ2-6, reads GAGVSQSPRYKVTKRGQDVTLRCDPISSHATLYWYQQALGQGPEFLTYFNYEAQPDKSGLPSDRFSAERPEGSISTLTIQRTEQRDSAMYRCASSLDGAGGANVLTFGAGSRLTVL.